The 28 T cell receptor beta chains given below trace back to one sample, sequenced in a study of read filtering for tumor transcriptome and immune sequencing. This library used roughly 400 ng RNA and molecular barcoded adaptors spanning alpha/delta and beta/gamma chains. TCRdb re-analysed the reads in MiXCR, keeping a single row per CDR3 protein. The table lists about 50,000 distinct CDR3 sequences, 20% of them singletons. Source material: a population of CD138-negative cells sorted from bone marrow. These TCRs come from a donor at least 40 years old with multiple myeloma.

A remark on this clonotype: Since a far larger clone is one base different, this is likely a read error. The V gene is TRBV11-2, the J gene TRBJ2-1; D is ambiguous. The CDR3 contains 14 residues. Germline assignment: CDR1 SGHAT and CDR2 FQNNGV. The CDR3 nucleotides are TGTGCCAGCAGCCTTTTGACCCGGTACAATGAGCAGTGCTTC. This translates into CASSLLTRYNEQCF.

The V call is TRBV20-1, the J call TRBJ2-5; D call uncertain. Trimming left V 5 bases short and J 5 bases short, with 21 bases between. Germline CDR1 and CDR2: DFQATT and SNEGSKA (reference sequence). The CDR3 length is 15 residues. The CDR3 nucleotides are TGCAGTGCTTCCCCGCCCCCGGTCCTGGCGGAGACCCAGTACTTC. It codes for CSASPPPVLAETQYF.

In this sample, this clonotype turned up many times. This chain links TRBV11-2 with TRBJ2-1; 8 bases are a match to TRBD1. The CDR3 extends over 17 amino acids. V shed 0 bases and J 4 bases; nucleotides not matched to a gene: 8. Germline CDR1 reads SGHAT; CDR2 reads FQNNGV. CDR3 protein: CASSLEFVRGPYNEQFF. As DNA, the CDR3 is TGTGCCAGCAGCTTAGAATTCGTCAGGGGGCCTTACAATGAGCAGTTCTTC. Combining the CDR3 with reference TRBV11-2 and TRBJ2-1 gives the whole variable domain EAGVAQSPRYKIIEKRQSVAFWCNPISGHATLYWYQQILGQGPKLLIQFQNNGVVDDSQLPKDRFSAERLKGVDSTLKIQPAKLEDSAVYLCASSLEFVRGPYNEQFFGPGTRLTVL.

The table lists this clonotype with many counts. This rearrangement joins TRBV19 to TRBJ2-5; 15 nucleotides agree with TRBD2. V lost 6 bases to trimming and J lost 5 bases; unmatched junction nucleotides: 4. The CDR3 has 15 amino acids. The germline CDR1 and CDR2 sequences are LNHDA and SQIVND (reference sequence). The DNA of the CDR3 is TGTGCCAGTAGCGGACTAGCGGGAGGGTCGGAGACCCAGTACTTC. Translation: CASSGLAGGSETQYF.

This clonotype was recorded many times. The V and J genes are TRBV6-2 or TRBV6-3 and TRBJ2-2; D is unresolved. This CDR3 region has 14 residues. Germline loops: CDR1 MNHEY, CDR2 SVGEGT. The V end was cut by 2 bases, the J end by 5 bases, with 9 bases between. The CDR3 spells CASSYRAATGELFF. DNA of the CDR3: TGTGCCAGCAGTTACAGGGCAGCAACCGGGGAGCTGTTTTTT.

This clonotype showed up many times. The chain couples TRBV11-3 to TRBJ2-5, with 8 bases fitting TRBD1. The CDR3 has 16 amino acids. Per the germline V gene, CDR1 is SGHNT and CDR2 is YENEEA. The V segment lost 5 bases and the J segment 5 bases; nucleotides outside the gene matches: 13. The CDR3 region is CASSPPRHRGWETQYF. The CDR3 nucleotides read TGTGCCAGCAGCCCCCCTCGACACAGGGGGTGGGAGACCCAGTACTTC. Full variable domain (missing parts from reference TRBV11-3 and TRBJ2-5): EAGVVQSPRYKIIEKKQPVAFWCNPISGHNTLYWYLQNLGQGPELLIRYENEEAVDDSQLPKDRFSAERLKGVDSTLKIQPAELGDSAVYLCASSPPRHRGWETQYFGPGTRLLVL.

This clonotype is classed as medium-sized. CDR3 sequence reads: CASSQGQENSPLHF. The DNA of the CDR3 is TGTGCCAGCAGCCAAGGACAGGAGAATTCACCCCTCCACTTT. This chain links TRBV3-1 with TRBJ1-6, with D possibly TRBD1 on 6 matching bases. V was clipped by 1 base and J by 7 bases, with 8 bases between them. CDR1 and CDR2 from the germline V gene are LGHDT and YNNKEL (reference sequence). CDR3 length equals 14 residues.

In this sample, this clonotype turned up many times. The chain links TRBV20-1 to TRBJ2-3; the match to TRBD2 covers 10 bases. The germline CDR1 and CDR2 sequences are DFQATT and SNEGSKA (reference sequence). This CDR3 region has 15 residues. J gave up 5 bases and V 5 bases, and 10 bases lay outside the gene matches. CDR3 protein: CSAPKREGLVDTQYF. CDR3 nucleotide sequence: TGCAGTGCTCCCAAGCGGGAGGGCCTGGTAGATACGCAGTATTTT.

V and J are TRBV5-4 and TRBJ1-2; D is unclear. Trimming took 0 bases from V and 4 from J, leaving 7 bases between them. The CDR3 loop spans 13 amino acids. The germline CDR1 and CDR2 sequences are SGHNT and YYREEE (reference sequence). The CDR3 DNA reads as TGTGCCAGCAGCTTGGACAGAGCCTATGGCTACACCTTC. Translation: CASSLDRAYGYTF.

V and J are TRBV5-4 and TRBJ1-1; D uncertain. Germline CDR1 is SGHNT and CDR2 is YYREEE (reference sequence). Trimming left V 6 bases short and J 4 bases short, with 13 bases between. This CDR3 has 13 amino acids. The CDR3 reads CASTLRRFTEAFF. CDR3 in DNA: TGTGCCAGCACTCTACGGAGATTCACTGAAGCTTTCTTT.

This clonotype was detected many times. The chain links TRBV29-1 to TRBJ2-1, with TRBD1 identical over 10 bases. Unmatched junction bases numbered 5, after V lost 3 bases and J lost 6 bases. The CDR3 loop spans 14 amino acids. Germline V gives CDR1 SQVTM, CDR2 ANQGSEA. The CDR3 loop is CSVEGTGVGNEQFF. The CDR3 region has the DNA TGCAGCGTTGAGGGGACAGGGGTGGGCAATGAGCAGTTCTTC.

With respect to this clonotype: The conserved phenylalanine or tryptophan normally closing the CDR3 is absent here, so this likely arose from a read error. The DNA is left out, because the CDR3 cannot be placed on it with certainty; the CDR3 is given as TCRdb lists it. CDR3 in amino acids: CASTPPWQILDPDTDTQYS. This chain connects TRBV21-1 to TRBJ2-3; the table's D call, TRBD1, has no DNA check behind it. TRBV21-1 is a pseudogene segment. The CDR3 length equals 19 residues, ends included.

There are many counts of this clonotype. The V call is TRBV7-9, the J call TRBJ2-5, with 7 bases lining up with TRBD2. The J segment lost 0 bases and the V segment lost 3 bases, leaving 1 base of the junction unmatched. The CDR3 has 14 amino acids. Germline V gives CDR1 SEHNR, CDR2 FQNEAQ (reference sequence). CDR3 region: CASSFGGYQETQYF. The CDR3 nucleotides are TGTGCCAGCAGCTTCGGGGGGTACCAAGAGACCCAGTACTTC. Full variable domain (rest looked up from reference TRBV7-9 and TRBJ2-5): DTGVSQNPRHKITKRGQNVTFRCDPISEHNRLYWYRQTLGQGPEFLTYFQNEAQLEKSRLLSDRFSAERPKGSFSTLEIQRTEQGDSAMYLCASSFGGYQETQYFGPGTRLLVL.

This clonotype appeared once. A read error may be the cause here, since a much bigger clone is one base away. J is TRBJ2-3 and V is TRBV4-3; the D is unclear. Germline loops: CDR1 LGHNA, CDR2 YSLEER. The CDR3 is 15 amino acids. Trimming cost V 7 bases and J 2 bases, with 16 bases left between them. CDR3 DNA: TGCGCCAGCATCCTCGAAATAGAGGTCACAGATACGCAGTATTTT. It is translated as CASILEIEVTDTQYF.

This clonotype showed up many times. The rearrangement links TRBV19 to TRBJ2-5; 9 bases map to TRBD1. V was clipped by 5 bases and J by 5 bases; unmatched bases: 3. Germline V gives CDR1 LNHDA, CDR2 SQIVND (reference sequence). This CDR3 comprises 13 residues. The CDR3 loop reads CASSPTGGETQYF. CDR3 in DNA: TGTGCCAGTAGTCCGACAGGGGGTGAGACCCAGTACTTC.

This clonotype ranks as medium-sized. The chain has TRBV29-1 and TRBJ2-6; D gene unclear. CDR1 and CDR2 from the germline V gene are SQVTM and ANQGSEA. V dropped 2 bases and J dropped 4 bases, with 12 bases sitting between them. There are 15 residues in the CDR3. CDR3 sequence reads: CSVENQKLGANVLTF. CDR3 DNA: TGCAGCGTTGAAAATCAGAAACTGGGGGCCAACGTCCTGACTTTC.

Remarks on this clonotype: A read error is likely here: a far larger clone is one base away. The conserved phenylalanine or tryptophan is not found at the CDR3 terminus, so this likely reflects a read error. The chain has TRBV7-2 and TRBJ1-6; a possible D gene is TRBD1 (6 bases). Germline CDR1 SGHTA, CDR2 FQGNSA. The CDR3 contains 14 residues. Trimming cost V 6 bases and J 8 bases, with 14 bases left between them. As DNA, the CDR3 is TGTGCCAGCAGAACAGGGATAAGCGATTCACCCCTCCACCTT. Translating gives CASRTGISDSPLHL.

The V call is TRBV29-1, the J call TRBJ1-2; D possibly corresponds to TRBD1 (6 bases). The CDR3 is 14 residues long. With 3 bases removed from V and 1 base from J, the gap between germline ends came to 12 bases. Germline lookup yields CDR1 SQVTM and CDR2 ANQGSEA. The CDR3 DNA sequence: TGCAGCGTTGAGGTCCGGGGGCTTAACTATGGCTACACCTTC. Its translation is CSVEVRGLNYGYTF. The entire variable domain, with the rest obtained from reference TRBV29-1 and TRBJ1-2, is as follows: SAVISQKPSRDICQRGTSLTIQCQVDSQVTMMFWYRQQPGQSLTLIATANQGSEATYESGFVIDKFPISRPNLTFSTLTVSNMSPEDSSIYLCSVEVRGLNYGYTFGSGTRLTVV.

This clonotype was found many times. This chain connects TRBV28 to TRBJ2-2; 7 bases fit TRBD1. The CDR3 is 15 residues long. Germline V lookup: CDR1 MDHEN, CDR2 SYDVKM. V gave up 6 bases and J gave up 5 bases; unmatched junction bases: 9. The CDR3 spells CASSSADRRTGELFF. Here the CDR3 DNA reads TGTGCCAGCAGCTCCGCGGACAGGCGAACCGGGGAGCTGTTTTTT.

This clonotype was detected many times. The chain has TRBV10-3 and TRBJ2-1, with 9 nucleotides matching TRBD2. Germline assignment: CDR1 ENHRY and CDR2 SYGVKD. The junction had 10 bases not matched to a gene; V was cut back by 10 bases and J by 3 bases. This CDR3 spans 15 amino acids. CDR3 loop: CATASGETIYNEQFF. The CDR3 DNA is TGTGCCACCGCTAGCGGGGAAACGATCTACAATGAGCAGTTCTTC.

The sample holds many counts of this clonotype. The CDR3 spells CASSLEGAGRTGELFF. The CDR3 coding sequence is TGCGCCAGCAGCTTGGAGGGAGCCGGACGGACCGGGGAGCTGTTTTTT. J is TRBJ2-2 and V is TRBV5-1; a possible D gene is TRBD2 (5 bases). Per germline, CDR1 SGHRS and CDR2 YFSETQ. Trimming removed 0 bases at V and 5 bases at J, with 14 bases between. This CDR3 spans 16 amino acids.

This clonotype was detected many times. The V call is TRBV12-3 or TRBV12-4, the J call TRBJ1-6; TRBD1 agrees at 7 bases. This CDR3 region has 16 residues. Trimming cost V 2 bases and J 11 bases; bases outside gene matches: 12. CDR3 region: CASSLQGESFLAPLHF. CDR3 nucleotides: TGTGCCAGCAGTTTACAGGGGGAGTCCTTTTTGGCACCCCTCCACTTT.

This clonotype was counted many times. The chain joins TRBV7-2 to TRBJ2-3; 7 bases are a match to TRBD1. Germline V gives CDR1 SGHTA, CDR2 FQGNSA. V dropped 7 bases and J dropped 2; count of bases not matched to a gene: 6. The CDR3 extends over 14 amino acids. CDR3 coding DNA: TGTGCCAGCACCCTCAGGGGGACCACAGATACGCAGTATTTT. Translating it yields CASTLRGTTDTQYF.

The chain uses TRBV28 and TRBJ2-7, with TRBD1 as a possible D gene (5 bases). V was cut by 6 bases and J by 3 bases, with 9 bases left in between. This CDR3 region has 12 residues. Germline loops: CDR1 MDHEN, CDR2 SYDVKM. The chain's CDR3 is CASRFDSYEQYF. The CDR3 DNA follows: TGTGCCAGCAGATTCGACAGCTACGAGCAGTACTTC.

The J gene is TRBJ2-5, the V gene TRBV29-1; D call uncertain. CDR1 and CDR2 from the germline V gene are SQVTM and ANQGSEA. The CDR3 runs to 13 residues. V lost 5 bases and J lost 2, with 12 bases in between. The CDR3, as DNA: TGCAGCGTTTTAGACACCGCACAAGAGACCCAGTACTTC. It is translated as CSVLDTAQETQYF.

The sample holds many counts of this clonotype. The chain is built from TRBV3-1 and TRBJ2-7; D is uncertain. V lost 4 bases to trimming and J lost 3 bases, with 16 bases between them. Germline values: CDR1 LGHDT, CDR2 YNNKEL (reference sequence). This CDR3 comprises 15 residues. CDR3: CASSPPGHTIYEQYF. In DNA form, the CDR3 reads TGTGCCAGCAGCCCCCCGGGCCACACAATCTACGAGCAGTACTTC.

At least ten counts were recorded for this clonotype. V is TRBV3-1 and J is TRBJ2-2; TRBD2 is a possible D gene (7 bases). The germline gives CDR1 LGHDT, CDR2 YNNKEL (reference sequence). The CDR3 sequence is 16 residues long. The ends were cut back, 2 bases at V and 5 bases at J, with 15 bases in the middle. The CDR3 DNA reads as TGTGCCAGCAGCCAACCGGGACTAAGGGGGACCGGGGAGCTGTTTTTT. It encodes CASSQPGLRGTGELFF.

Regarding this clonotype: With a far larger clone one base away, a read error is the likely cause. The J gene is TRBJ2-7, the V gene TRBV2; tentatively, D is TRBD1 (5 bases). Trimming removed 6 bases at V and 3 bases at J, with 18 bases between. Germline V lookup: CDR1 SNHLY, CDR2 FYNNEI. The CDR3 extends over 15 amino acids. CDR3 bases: TGTGCCAGCAGCCCGCCGAGACAGAGCTTCTACGAGCAGTACTTC. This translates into CASSPPRQSFYEQYF.